This T cell receptor (beta chain) is drawn from a study of CD8 T cells in ankylosing spondylitis. The study, taken as a whole, reports: CD8+ cells made up the disease-linked clones, which were relatively rare in peripheral blood. The clones that were linked to disease were reported to be significantly enriched in matched synovial fluid samples from ankylosing spondylitis patients. One TCR beta motif, made up of several highly homologous variants, appeared characteristic of ankylosing spondylitis blood. A number of the motif variants had already been described in reactive arthritis synovial fluid and blood.

Molecular-barcoded quantitative 5'-RACE produced these TCR beta libraries. One entry per CDR3 protein, called by TCRdb with MiXCR from the 5' RACE reads. The table records fewer than 400,000 distinct CDR3 sequences, approximately 20% of them present only once. A note on this clonotype: Its target is not known.

The germline V gene encodes CDR1 DFQATT and CDR2 SNEGSKA (reference sequence). V shed 6 bases and J 5 bases; nucleotides not matched to a gene: 3. CDR3 length: 12 residues. The chain links TRBV20-1 to TRBJ1-5; 8 bases are a match to TRBD1. This clonotype was sampled from a male donor with ankylosing spondylitis. The sequencing sample was made of blood, either unsorted or a sorted T cell fraction (not recorded which). Here the CDR3 DNA reads TGCAGTGCCTTGGACAGGGATCAGCCCCAGCATTTT. Its translation is CSALDRDQPQHF.